The 23 T cell receptor beta chains below all came from one sample that was sequenced in a study of shared clonotypes between healthy human individuals. Generated by immunoSEQ multiplex PCR, the TCRdb table keeps only in-frame clones and is missing some. The repertoire holds hundreds of thousands of clones, with roughly 96% as singletons. Terminally differentiated effector memory CD45RA+ cells were excluded by CCR7 positive selection of CD45RO-negative cells. Input material: naive CD8+ T cells sorted from blood. These receptors were taken from a woman in her 30s in good health.

This chain joins TRBV28 and TRBJ1-5; D call uncertain. CDR3 length: 15 residues. Trimming pared 1 base from V and 4 bases from J, leaving 11 bases between. Germline CDR1 is MDHEN and CDR2 is SYDVKM. The CDR3 DNA follows: TGTGCCAGCAGTTTATCCGGATTGAGTAATCAGCCCCAGCATTTT. Its translation is CASSLSGLSNQPQHF. The full variable domain, completed using reference TRBV28 and TRBJ1-5, is DVKVTQSSRYLVKRTGEKVFLECVQDMDHENMFWYRQDPGLGLRLIYFSYDVKMKEKGDIPEGYSVSREKKERFSLILESASTNQTSMYLCASSLSGLSNQPQHFGDGTRLSIL.

The V call is TRBV6-6, the J call TRBJ2-2; D uncertain. V lost 1 base, J lost 3 bases, and 9 bases lay in between. The CDR3 has 15 amino acids. Germline V CDR1 and CDR2: MNHNY, SVGAGI (reference sequence). CDR3 loop: CASSYLTAYTGELFF. For the CDR3, the DNA is TGTGCCAGCAGTTACTTGACTGCATACACCGGGGAGCTGTTTTTT.

The genes are TRBV6-1 and TRBJ2-7; tentative D call: TRBD1 (6 bases). Germline V CDR1 and CDR2: MNHNS, SASEGT. V lost 4 bases and J lost 2, with 12 bases in between. The CDR3 runs to 14 residues. The CDR3: CASSGTELTYEQYF. CDR3 bases: TGTGCCAGCAGTGGGACAGAGCTTACCTACGAGCAGTACTTC.

This chain joins TRBV27 and TRBJ2-2; D not resolved. V shed 2 bases and J shed 6 bases, with 16 bases lying between them. CDR1 is MNHEY, CDR2 SMNVEV, per germline (reference sequence). The CDR3 is 16 amino acids. The CDR3 protein is CASSLTPLGGAGELFF. The CDR3 DNA follows: TGTGCCAGCAGTTTAACCCCCCTCGGCGGTGCCGGGGAGCTGTTTTTT.

This chain uses TRBV7-9 with TRBJ2-7, with D possibly matching TRBD1 (5 bases). V shed 0 bases and J shed 5 bases, with 11 bases lying between them. CDR1 is SEHNR and CDR2 is FQNEAQ in the germline V gene (reference sequence). The CDR3 runs 14 residues. The CDR3 nucleotides read TGTGCCAGCAGCTTAGCTCGGACAACCAACGAGCAGTACTTC. Translating it yields CASSLARTTNEQYF.

The chain joins TRBV27 to TRBJ1-6; D perhaps matches TRBD1 (5 bases). CDR1 and CDR2 from the germline V gene are MNHEY and SMNVEV (reference sequence). This CDR3 spans 15 amino acids. The V end was cut by 5 bases, the J end by 10 bases, with 18 bases between. The CDR3 loop reads CASSLPAGRRSPLHF. The CDR3 coding sequence is TGTGCCAGCAGTCTCCCCGCAGGGCGAAGGTCACCCCTCCACTTT.

The chain is built from TRBV9 and TRBJ2-1; 12 positions match TRBD2. V trimming: 3 bases; J trimming: 15 bases; junction bases outside the gene matches: 7. Germline CDR1 SGDLS, CDR2 YYNGEE. This CDR3 is built from 13 residues. The CDR3 nucleotides are TGTGCCAGCAGCGGCAGACTAGCGGGAGAACCGTTCTTC. Protein: CASSGRLAGEPFF.

The V call is TRBV5-6, the J call TRBJ1-4, with D maybe TRBD1 (6 bases). V was shortened by 0 bases and J by 7 bases, with 7 bases between the two germline ends. The CDR3 has 13 amino acids. CDR1 is SGHDT, CDR2 YYEEEE, per germline. This CDR3 reads CASSLGQVEKLFF. CDR3 coding DNA: TGTGCCAGCAGCTTGGGACAGGTTGAAAAACTGTTTTTT. The full variable domain, completed using reference TRBV5-6 and TRBJ1-4, is DAGVTQSPTHLIKTRGQQVTLRCSPKSGHDTVSWYQQALGQGPQFIFQYYEEEERQRGNFPDRFSGHQFPNYSSELNVNALLLGDSALYLCASSLGQVEKLFFGSGTQLSVL.

The chain uses TRBV19 and TRBJ1-5; D might be TRBD1 (6 bases). Germline V gene lookup returns CDR1 LNHDA and CDR2 SQIVND (reference sequence). Trimming removed 4 bases at V and 5 bases at J, with 15 bases between. The CDR3 runs to 15 residues. The CDR3 sequence is CASSRDYREDQPQHF. The DNA of the CDR3 is TGTGCCAGTAGTAGGGACTACAGGGAAGATCAGCCCCAGCATTTT.

This chain uses TRBV7-7 with TRBJ1-4; 7 nucleotides align to TRBD1. In germline, CDR1 is SSHAT, CDR2 FNYEAQ (reference sequence). The CDR3 length is 16 residues. V was pared by 5 bases and J by 3 bases, with 9 bases of the junction left unmatched. CDR3 amino acids: CASSPETGYSNEKLFF. DNA for the CDR3: TGTGCCAGCAGCCCAGAGACAGGGTATTCTAATGAAAAACTGTTTTTT.

This chain uses TRBV11-1 with TRBJ2-7, with TRBD1 matching over 9 bases. The ends lost 1 base at V and 3 bases at J; junction bases unmatched: 4. CDR3 length: 15 residues. Per the germline V gene, CDR1 is SGHAT and CDR2 is FQDESV (reference sequence). The CDR3 DNA reads TGTGCCAGCAGCTTAGGTGGGACAGGGCTCTACGAGCAGTACTTC. It is translated as CASSLGGTGLYEQYF.

This clone was picked up one time. The chain joins TRBV27 to TRBJ2-1; TRBD2 matches 7 bases. Germline trimming cut 4 bases from V and 12 bases from J; bases unmatched to any gene: 6. CDR1 is MNHEY, CDR2 SMNVEV, per germline (reference sequence). CDR3 length: 12 amino acids. The DNA of the CDR3 is TGTGCCAGCAGTTCGGGAGGCCTAGGGCAGTTCTTC. Amino acid sequence: CASSSGGLGQFF.

The chain joins TRBV4-1 to TRBJ2-7; D possibly corresponds to TRBD2 (6 bases). CDR3 length: 14 amino acids. V was trimmed by 1 base and J by 7 bases, leaving 14 bases between them. Germline V gives CDR1 MGHRA, CDR2 YSYEKL. Here the CDR3 reads CASSQVAGPTEQYF. Here the CDR3 DNA reads TGCGCCAGCAGCCAAGTTGCGGGGCCCACGGAGCAGTACTTC.

The rearrangement joins TRBV27 to TRBJ2-5; D is possibly TRBD2 (6 bases). The V gene's germline CDR1 is MNHEY and CDR2 SMNVEV (reference sequence). This CDR3 comprises 12 residues. Trimming took off 6 bases at V and 11 bases at J, with 16 bases between the two ends. CDR3 DNA sequence: TGTGCCAGCAGCTCGTATGGGACTTCGCAGTACTTC. It translates to CASSSYGTSQYF.

This clone was seen a single time. The rearrangement links TRBV7-9 to TRBJ2-7, with a tentative D call TRBD1 (5 bases). The CDR3 has 13 residues. In germline, CDR1 is SEHNR, CDR2 FQNEAQ (reference sequence). V was cut by 6 bases and J by 6 bases, with 15 bases left in between. The CDR3 nucleotides read TGTGCCAGCAGTCATTCAGGGTTTTCCGAGCAGTACTTC. It codes for CASSHSGFSEQYF.

The V call is TRBV27, the J call TRBJ2-1; 12 bases are a match to TRBD2. The germline V gene encodes CDR1 MNHEY and CDR2 SMNVEV (reference sequence). Trimming removed 3 bases from V and 8 bases from J; junction bases left unmatched: 5. The CDR3 is 15 residues long. The DNA for the CDR3 is TGTGCCAGCAGTTTCACTAGCGGGAGGTGGTATGAGCAGTTCTTC. Its protein product is CASSFTSGRWYEQFF.

The chain couples TRBV11-2 to TRBJ2-7; 10 bases line up with TRBD2. Germline assignment: CDR1 SGHAT and CDR2 FQNNGV. This CDR3 is built from 14 residues. Trimming removed 4 bases from V and 7 bases from J; junction bases left unmatched: 7. The CDR3 sequence: CASSSLAGVEEQYF. In nucleotides, the CDR3 is TGTGCCAGCAGCTCCCTAGCGGGAGTTGAGGAGCAGTACTTC.

This clone appeared once. The genes are TRBV4-1 and TRBJ2-1; 10 bases are shared with TRBD2. Per the germline V gene, CDR1 is MGHRA and CDR2 is YSYEKL. The CDR3 has 17 residues. V was pared by 0 bases and J by 5 bases, with 7 bases of the junction left unmatched. The CDR3 DNA reads as TGCGCCAGCAGCCAAGATAAAACTAGCGGGACCCACAATGAGCAGTTCTTC. Its translation: CASSQDKTSGTHNEQFF.

The chain has TRBV5-6 and TRBJ2-3; 9 bases line up with TRBD2. The CDR3 contains 15 residues. Germline V gene lookup returns CDR1 SGHDT and CDR2 YYEEEE. The V gene end was trimmed by 3 bases and the J gene end by 0 bases; junction bases not matched to a gene: 2. The DNA of the CDR3 is TGTGCCAGCAGCTCTAGCGGGATTAGCACAGATACGCAGTATTTT. Translating it yields CASSSSGISTDTQYF.

This clone occurred once. Other DNA sequences from this sample encode an identical CDR3 as well. DNA for the CDR3: TGTGCCAGCAGTTTAAGCGGCAGCTCCTACAATGAGCAGTTCTTC. Amino acid sequence: CASSLSGSSYNEQFF. V usage is TRBV27 and J usage is TRBJ2-1; possibly TRBD2 for D (5 bases). Germline V CDR1 and CDR2: MNHEY, SMNVEV (reference sequence). The CDR3 runs 15 residues. The germline V and J ends were trimmed by 2 bases and 0 bases, with 8 bases remaining between them.

The chain combines TRBV28 with TRBJ1-2, with D unclear. V lost 7 bases and J lost 6, with 15 bases in between. The CDR3 is 13 residues long. The V gene's germline CDR1 is MDHEN and CDR2 SYDVKM. The CDR3 spells CASNTLGLDGYTF. The CDR3 DNA reads TGTGCCAGCAACACCCTAGGGCTCGATGGCTACACCTTC.

V and J are TRBV6-6 and TRBJ1-5; no firm D call. Looked up from germline, CDR1 is MNHNY and CDR2 is SVGAGI (reference sequence). The germline V and J ends were trimmed by 2 bases and 0 bases, with 11 bases remaining between them. CDR3 size: 16 residues. The CDR3 protein is CASSYRTEYSNQPQHF. In nucleotides, the CDR3 is TGTGCCAGCAGTTACCGGACCGAGTATAGCAATCAGCCCCAGCATTTT.

This rearrangement joins TRBV19 to TRBJ2-2; possibly TRBD1 for D (5 bases). The CDR3 sequence is 12 residues long. V dropped 11 bases and J dropped 7 bases, with 14 bases sitting between them. Germline-derived CDR1 and CDR2 are LNHDA and SQIVND (reference sequence). The CDR3 loop reads CAASRGRGELFF. The CDR3, as DNA: TGTGCCGCGAGTAGGGGTCGCGGGGAGCTGTTTTTT.